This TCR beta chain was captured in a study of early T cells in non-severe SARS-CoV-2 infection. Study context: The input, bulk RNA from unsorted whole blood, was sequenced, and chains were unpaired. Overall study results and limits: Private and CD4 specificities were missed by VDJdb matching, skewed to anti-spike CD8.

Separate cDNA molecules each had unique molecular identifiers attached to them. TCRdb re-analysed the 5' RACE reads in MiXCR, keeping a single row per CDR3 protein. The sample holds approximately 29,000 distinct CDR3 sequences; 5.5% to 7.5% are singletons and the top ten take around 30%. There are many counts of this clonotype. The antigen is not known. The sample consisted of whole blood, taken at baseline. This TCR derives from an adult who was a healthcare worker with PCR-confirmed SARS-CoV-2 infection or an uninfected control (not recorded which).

The CDR3 coding sequence is TGTGCCAGCTCTAGCTCGGAGGGGCCCGACGAGCAGTACTTC. Translation gives CASSSSEGPDEQYF. The chain has TRBV18 and TRBJ2-7; D is perhaps TRBD2 (6 bases). The CDR3 extends over 14 amino acids. Germline CDR1 KGHSH, CDR2 LQKENI. V lost 6 bases and J lost 5, with 17 bases in between.